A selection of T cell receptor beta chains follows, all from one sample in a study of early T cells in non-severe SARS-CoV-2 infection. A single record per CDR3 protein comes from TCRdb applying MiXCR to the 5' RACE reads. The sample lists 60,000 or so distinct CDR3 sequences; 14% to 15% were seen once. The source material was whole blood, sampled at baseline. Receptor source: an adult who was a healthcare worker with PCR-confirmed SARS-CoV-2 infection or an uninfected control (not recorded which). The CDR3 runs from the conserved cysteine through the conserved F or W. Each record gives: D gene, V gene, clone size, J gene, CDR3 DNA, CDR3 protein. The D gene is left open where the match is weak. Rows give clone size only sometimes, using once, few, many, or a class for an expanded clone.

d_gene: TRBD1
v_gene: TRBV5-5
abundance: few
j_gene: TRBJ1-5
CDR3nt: TGTGCCAGCAGCTTGGCCGGGACAGAGTATCAGCCCCAGCATTTT
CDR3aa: CASSLAGTEYQPQHF

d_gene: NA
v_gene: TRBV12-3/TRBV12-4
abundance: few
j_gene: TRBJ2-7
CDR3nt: TGTGCCAGCAGCCCCAAGAGAGAGCAGTACTTC
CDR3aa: CASSPKREQYF

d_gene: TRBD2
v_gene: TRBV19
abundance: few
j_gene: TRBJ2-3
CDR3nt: TGTGCCAGTAGTATAACAGCGGGATTGTCAGATACGCAGTATTTT
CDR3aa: CASSITAGLSDTQYF

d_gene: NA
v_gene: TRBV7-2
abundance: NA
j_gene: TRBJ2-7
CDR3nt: TGTGCCAGCAGCTCAACACCCGGGACGTATGGCGAGCAGTACTTC
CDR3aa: CASSSTPGTYGEQYF

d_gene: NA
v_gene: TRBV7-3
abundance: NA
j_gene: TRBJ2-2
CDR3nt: TGTGCCAGCAGCTTATCGGCCAGGATTGAGGCCGGGGAGCTGTTTTTT
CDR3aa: CASSLSARIEAGELFF

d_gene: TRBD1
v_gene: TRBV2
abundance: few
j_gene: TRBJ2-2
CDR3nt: TGTGCCAGCAGCCAAGACAGGGCTAATCCCGGGGAGCTGTTTTTT
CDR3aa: CASSQDRANPGELFF

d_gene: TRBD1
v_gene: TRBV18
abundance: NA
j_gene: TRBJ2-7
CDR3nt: TGTGCCAGCTCACCTTTCCCAGCTCCGGGACAGGGGGGCTACGAGCAGTACTTC
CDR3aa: CASSPFPAPGQGGYEQYF

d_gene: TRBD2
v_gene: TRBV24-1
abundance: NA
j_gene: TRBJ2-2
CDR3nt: TGTGCCACCAGTGACCCACGACTAGCGGCCGGGGAGCTGTTTTTT
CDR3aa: CATSDPRLAAGELFF

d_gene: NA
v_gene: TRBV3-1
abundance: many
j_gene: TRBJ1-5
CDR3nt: TGTGCCAGCAGCCAGGGAGGACTCATTAGCAATCAGCCCCAGCATTTT
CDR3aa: CASSQGGLISNQPQHF

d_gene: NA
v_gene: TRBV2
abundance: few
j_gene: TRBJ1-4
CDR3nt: TGTGCCAGCACCCTCGGAGGGCAGTGGAATGAAAAACTGTTTTTT
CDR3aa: CASTLGGQWNEKLFF

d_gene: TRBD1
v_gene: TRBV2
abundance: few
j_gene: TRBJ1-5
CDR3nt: TGTGCCAGCACGGACAGGGTTAGCAATCAGCCCCAGCATTTT
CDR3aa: CASTDRVSNQPQHF

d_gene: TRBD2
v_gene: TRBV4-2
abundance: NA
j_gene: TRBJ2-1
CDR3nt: TGTGCCAGCAGCCCAGAAAGTGCGACTAGCGGCAATGAGCAGTTCTTC
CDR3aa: CASSPESATSGNEQFF

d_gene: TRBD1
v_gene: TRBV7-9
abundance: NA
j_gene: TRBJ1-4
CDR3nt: TGTGCCAGCAGCTTAGGATCAGGACAGGGAGGCAATGAAAAACTGTTTTTT
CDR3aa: CASSLGSGQGGNEKLFF

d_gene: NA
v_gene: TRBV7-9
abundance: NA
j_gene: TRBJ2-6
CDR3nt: TGTGCCAGCAGCCCGTTAGGGGCCAACGTCCTGACTTTC
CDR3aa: CASSPLGANVLTF

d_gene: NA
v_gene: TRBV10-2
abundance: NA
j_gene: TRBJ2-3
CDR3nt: TGCGCCAGCAGTGGGTATTCACCCACAGATACGCAGTATTTT
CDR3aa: CASSGYSPTDTQYF

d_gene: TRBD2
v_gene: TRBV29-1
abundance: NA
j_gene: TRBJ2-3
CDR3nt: TGCAGCGTGGTTGGTTGGCTAGCGGGCGTAGATACGCAGTATTTT
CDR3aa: CSVVGWLAGVDTQYF

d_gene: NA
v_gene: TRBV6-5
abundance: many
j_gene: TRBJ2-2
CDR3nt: TGTGCCAGCAAGGCCGGGGAGCTGTTTTTT
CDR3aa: CASKAGELFF

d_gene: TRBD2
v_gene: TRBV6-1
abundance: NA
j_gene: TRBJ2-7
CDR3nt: TGTGCCAGCAGTGCGCGGGGGAGCTCCTACGAGCAGTACTTC
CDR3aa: CASSARGSSYEQYF

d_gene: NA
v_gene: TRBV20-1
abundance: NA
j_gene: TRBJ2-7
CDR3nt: TGCAGTGCTAGAGATAGCGCTTCAGGGTTCGAGCAGTACTTC
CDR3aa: CSARDSASGFEQYF

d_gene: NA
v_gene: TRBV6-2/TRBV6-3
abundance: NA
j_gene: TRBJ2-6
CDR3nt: TGTGCCAGCCTATACCCGGGCTCTGGGGCCAACGTCCTGACTTTC
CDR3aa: CASLYPGSGANVLTF

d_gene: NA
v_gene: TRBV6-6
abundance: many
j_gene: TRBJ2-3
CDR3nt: TGTGCCAGCAGCGCTGCTCGGGGGACGCAGTATTTT
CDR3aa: CASSAARGTQYF

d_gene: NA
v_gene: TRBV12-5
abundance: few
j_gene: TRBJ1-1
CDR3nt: TGTGCTAGTGGTTTGGGCAGGGACACTGAAGCTTTCTTT
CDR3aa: CASGLGRDTEAFF

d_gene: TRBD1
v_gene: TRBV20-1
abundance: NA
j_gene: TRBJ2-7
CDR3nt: TGCAGTGCTAGAGAAGGGACAGGGGGGTACGAGCAGTACTTC
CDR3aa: CSAREGTGGYEQYF

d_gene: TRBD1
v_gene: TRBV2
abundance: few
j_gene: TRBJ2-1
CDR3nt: TGTGCCAGCAGACTCCAGGGGGCGTTTCACAATGAGCAGTTCTTC
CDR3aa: CASRLQGAFHNEQFF

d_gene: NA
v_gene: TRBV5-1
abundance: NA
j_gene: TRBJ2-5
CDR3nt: TGCGCCAGCAGCCTGACTACCGAGACCCAGTACTTC
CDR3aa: CASSLTTETQYF

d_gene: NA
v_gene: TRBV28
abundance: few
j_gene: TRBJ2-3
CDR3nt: TGTGCCAGCAGTTTTCGGGGGCGCCCAGATACGCAGTATTTT
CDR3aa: CASSFRGRPDTQYF

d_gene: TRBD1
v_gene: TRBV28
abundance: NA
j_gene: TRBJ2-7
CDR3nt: TGTGTCAGCAGTCGACAGGGGGCCTACGAGCAGTACTTC
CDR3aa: CVSSRQGAYEQYF

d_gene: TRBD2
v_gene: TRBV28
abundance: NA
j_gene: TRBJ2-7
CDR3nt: TGTGCCAGCAGTTCCTCCCGGGGTAGCGGGAGGGCATACGAGCAGTACTTC
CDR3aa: CASSSSRGSGRAYEQYF

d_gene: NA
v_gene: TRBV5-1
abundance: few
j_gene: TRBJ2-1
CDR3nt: TGCGCCAGCAGCTCCGGAGCTAGCGCACCCCGGGATGAGCAGTTCTTC
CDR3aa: CASSSGASAPRDEQFF

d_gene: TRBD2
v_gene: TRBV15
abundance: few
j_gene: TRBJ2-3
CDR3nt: TGTGCCACCAGTGGACTAGCGTCGGGCACAGATACGCAGTATTTT
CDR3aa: CATSGLASGTDTQYF

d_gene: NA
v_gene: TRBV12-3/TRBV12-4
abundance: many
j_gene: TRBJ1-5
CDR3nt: TGTGCCAGCAGTCTAGGCCGGACAAATCAGCCCCAGCATTTT
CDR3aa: CASSLGRTNQPQHF

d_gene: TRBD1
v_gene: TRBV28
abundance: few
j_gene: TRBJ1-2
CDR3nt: TGTGCCAGCAGTTTGGACTGGGGAGACGTGACAGGGACCTATGGCTACACCTTC
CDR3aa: CASSLDWGDVTGTYGYTF

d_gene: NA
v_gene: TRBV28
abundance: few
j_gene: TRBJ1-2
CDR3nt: TGTGCCAGCAGTTTACGGGGAAACTATGGCTACACCTTC
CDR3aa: CASSLRGNYGYTF

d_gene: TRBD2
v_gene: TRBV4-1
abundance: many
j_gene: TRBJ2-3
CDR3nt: TGCGCCAGCAGCCAAGTATTTGACAGCGGGGCCCATACGCAGTATTTT
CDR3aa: CASSQVFDSGAHTQYF

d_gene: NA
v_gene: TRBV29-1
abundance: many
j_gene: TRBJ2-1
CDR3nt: TGCAGCGTTGCGGGAGCGGTTTGGGATGAGCAGTTCTTC
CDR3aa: CSVAGAVWDEQFF

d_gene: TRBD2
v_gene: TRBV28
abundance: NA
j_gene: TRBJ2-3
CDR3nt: TGTGCCAGCAGCTCTAGCGGGGTATACACAGATACGCAGTATTTT
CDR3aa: CASSSSGVYTDTQYF

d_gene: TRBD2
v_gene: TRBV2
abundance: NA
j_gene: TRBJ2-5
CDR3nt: TGTGCCAGCAGTGATCGGGGACTAGTGGAGACCCAGTACTTC
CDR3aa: CASSDRGLVETQYF

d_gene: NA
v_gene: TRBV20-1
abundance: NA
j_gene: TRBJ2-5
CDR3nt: TGCAGTGCTAGACCGCCGACAGGAATCCAAGAGACCCAGTACTTC
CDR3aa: CSARPPTGIQETQYF

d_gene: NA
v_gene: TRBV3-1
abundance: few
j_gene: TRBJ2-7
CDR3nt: TGTGCCAGCAGCCAAGCTGTCGGGTCCTCCGCGGGCGAGCAGTACTTC
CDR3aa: CASSQAVGSSAGEQYF

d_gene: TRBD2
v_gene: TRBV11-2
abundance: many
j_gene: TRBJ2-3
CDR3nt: TGTGCCAGCAGCCCACAGTGGACTAGCGGGAGAACAGATACGCAGTATTTT
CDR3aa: CASSPQWTSGRTDTQYF

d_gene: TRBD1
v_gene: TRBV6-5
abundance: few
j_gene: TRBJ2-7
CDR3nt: TGTGCCAGCAGTTACCGGGACAGGGGGTCCTACGAGCAGTACTTC
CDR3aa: CASSYRDRGSYEQYF

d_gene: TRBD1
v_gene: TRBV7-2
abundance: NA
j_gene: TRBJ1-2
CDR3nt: TGTGCCAGCAGCCCCGGACAGGGAACGGACTATGGCTACACCTTC
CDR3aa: CASSPGQGTDYGYTF

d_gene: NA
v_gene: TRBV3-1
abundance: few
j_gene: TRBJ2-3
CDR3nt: TGTGCCAGCAGCACCTCCTTAGGGGCAGATACGCAGTATTTT
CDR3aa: CASSTSLGADTQYF

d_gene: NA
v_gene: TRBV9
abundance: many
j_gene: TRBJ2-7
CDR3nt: TGTGCCAGCAGCGTAGGCCCCTATGGGCAAGAGAGTCAGCAGTACTTC
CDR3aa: CASSVGPYGQESQQYF

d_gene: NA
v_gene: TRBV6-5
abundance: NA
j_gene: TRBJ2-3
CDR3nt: TGTGCCAGCCGCGTAGATACGCAGTATTTT
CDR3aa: CASRVDTQYF

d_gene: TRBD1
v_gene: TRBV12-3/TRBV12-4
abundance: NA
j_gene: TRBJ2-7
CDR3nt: TGTGCCAGCAGCCAAGACAGGGGATATTCCTACGAGCAGTACTTC
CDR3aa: CASSQDRGYSYEQYF

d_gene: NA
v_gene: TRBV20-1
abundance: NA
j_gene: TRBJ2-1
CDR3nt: TGCAGTGCTAGAGGAGCGGTATACAATGAGCAGTTCTTC
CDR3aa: CSARGAVYNEQFF

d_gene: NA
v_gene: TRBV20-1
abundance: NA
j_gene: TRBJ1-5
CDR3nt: TGCAGTGCTAGAGGGGGTAGGCAGCCCCAGCATTTT
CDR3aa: CSARGGRQPQHF

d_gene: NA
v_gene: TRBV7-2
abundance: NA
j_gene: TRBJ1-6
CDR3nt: TGTGCCAGCAGCTTAGGGTGGATGGGAGGGGAGATGGATAATTCACCCCTCCACTTT
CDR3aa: CASSLGWMGGEMDNSPLHF

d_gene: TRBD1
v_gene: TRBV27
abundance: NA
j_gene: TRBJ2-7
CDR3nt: TGTGCCAGCACCATGACAGGGGGCTACGAGCAGTACTTC
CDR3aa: CASTMTGGYEQYF

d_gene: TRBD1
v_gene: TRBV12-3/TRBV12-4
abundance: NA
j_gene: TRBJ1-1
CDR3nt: TGTGCCAGCAGTATGACAGGGTCTGAAGCTTTCTTT
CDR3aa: CASSMTGSEAFF